This T cell receptor (beta chain) is drawn from a study of cytomegalovirus exposure and HLA in healthy donors. The PCR ran on 60 Vbeta and 13 Jbeta primers. Original analysis: There were tens of millions of unique TCR beta chains by a later count, and around 10 million of them were shared. Data came from immunoSEQ multiplex PCR; TCRdb stores just in-frame clones and leaves some out. V and J calls and clone size are given by that table; D and trimming were obtained from the DNA. This sample yields about 200,000 clones, of which about three quarters are seen a single time; about a sixth belongs to the top ten. The germline V gene encodes CDR1 SGHNT and CDR2 YYREEE (reference sequence). The CDR3 sequence is 15 residues long. Trimming removed 1 base at V and 9 bases at J, with 14 bases between. Study conclusions and caveats: Most TCRs appeared rarely, but some public TCRs recurred in many donors. The study recorded over 150 TCR beta chains that were cytomegalovirus-associated. TCR beta chain V- and J-gene trimming was linked, in a later analysis, to a missense variant in DCLRE1C.

About this clone itself: Its antigen is still unknown.

The sequenced sample consisted of PBMCs. The source of this sequence is a man in his forties in good health and CMV-seronegative. The chain uses TRBV5-4 and TRBJ1-6, with D possibly being TRBD1 (6 bases). CDR3 in amino acids: CASSLNQGMGSPLHF. Here the CDR3 DNA reads TGTGCCAGCAGCTTGAATCAGGGGATGGGTTCACCCCTCCACTTT. Drawing the rest from reference TRBV5-4 and TRBJ1-6, the complete variable domain is ETGVTQSPTHLIKTRGQQVTLRCSSQSGHNTVSWYQQALGQGPQFIFQYYREEENGRGNFPPRFSGLQFPNYSSELNVNALELDDSALYLCASSLNQGMGSPLHFGNGTRLTVT.